These T cell receptor beta chains were read from a single sample in a study of T cell repertoires in cytomegalovirus infection. From the reads, TCRdb called clonotypes with MiXCR, one entry per CDR3 protein. The sample lists 350,000 to 450,000 distinct CDR3 sequences, around a sixth occurring once. Sequencing input: PBMCs. Receptors originate from a human donor in good health (CMV status not recorded). Some clones in this sample may be carry-over from other donors' samples. Each CDR3 is given with its conserved first and last residue. The D gene is left open where the match is weak. Clone size, where shown, is once, few, many, or a class for clones that have expanded.

TRBD1	few	14	TRBV30	TRBJ1-2	TGTGCCTGGAACTTCTACAGGGGGAAGTATGGCTACACCTTC	CAWNFYRGKYGYTF
TRBD2	many	15	TRBV7-8	TRBJ2-6	TGTGCCAGCAGCCCCGGGGGGGCTGGGGCCAACGTCCTGACTTTC	CASSPGGAGANVLTF
-	-	16	TRBV11-2	TRBJ1-6	TGTGCCAGCAGCCCTAATACGGGGTCCTATAATTCACCCCTCCACTTT	CASSPNTGSYNSPLHF
-	many	14	TRBV19	TRBJ2-3	TGTGCCAGTAGTAATGCGGGAACCACAGATACGCAGTATTTT	CASSNAGTTDTQYF
-	few	13	TRBV20-1	TRBJ1-5	TGCAGTGCCTCGATGGGGTCGGGTCAGCCCCAGCATTTT	CSASMGSGQPQHF
-	-	12	TRBV12-3/TRBV12-4	TRBJ2-3	TGTGCCAGCAGTTTAGCTCGGGTTCATCGGTATTTT	CASSLARVHRYF
-	many	12	TRBV7-9	TRBJ1-5	TGTGCCAGCACAGGGGAAAATCAGCCCCAGCATTTT	CASTGENQPQHF
-	many	16	TRBV28	TRBJ1-3	TGTGCCAGCAGTTTCAAGGGTAGGGGGACTGGAAACACCATATATTTT	CASSFKGRGTGNTIYF
TRBD2	many	17	TRBV7-2	TRBJ2-3	TGTGCCAGCAGCCCCTTTGTGTCCCGGGGGGGCACAGATACGCAGTATTTT	CASSPFVSRGGTDTQYF
-	-	13	TRBV7-6	TRBJ2-1	TGTGCCAGCAGCTTAACCCAGGGGTTGATGGCGTTCTTC	CASSLTQGLMAFF
-	few	13	TRBV27	TRBJ2-3	TGTGCCAGCAGTTTAGGACCCTGGGATACGCAGTATTTT	CASSLGPWDTQYF
-	-	13	TRBV19	TRBJ1-2	TGTGCCAGTAGTATCACAGGGTCTGGTGGCTACACCTTC	CASSITGSGGYTF
-	-	14	TRBV20-1	TRBJ2-1	TGCAGTGCTAGAGTTGCTTTCGGCTTCAATGAGCAGTTCTTC	CSARVAFGFNEQFF
-	few	15	TRBV12-3/TRBV12-4	TRBJ1-1	TGTGCCAGCAGTTTAAGGAGGGCTGGAAACACTGAAGCTTTCTTT	CASSLRRAGNTEAFF
-	many	14	TRBV7-2	TRBJ2-3	TGTGCCAGCAGCCCACGGGGATCCACAGATACGCAGTATTTT	CASSPRGSTDTQYF
-	many	12	TRBV28	TRBJ2-7	TGTGCCAGCACGAAGGGGGGCTACGAGCAGTACTTC	CASTKGGYEQYF
TRBD2	many	18	TRBV28	TRBJ2-3	TGTGCCAGCAGCTCGGGACTAGCGGGGTATTCGAGCACAGATACGCAGTATTTT	CASSSGLAGYSSTDTQYF
-	-	12	TRBV5-6	TRBJ2-7	TGTGCCAGCAGCGAGAGAGAGGACGAGCAGTACTTC	CASSEREDEQYF
TRBD1	-	14	TRBV20-1	TRBJ1-1	TGCAGTGCTAGAGATGGGACAGGGAACACTGGAGCTTTCTTT	CSARDGTGNTGAFF
TRBD2	-	15	TRBV12-3/TRBV12-4	TRBJ2-5	TGTGCCAGCAGTTCCACCGGGCGGGGGGATGAGACCCAGTACTTC	CASSSTGRGDETQYF
-	many	16	TRBV7-2	TRBJ1-5	TGTGCCAGCAGCTTAGCGCTTGGACAAACGGGTCAGCCCCAGCATTTT	CASSLALGQTGQPQHF
TRBD1	few	14	TRBV12-3/TRBV12-4	TRBJ1-5	TGTGCCAGCGGGACAGGGGTTAGCAATCAGCCCCAGCATTTT	CASGTGVSNQPQHF
-	many	15	TRBV19	TRBJ1-2	TGTGCCAGTACCGCGCTCCTCGGGACGAGCTATGGCTACACCTTC	CASTALLGTSYGYTF
-	-	12	TRBV6-2/TRBV6-3	TRBJ2-1	TGTGCCAGCAGTTACGGGGGTTATGAGCAGTTCTTC	CASSYGGYEQFF
TRBD2	-	13	TRBV20-1	TRBJ2-7	TGCAGTGCCTGCCGGGGGGTCTCCTACGAGCAGTACTTC	CSACRGVSYEQYF
-	once	13	TRBV18	TRBJ2-7	TGTGCCAGCTCACCAGGACGTTCCTACAAGCAGTACTTC	CASSPGRSYKQYF
-	few	14	TRBV6-1	TRBJ2-3	TGTGCCAGCAGTAGCGGATCTAGCACAGATACGCAGTATTTT	CASSSGSSTDTQYF